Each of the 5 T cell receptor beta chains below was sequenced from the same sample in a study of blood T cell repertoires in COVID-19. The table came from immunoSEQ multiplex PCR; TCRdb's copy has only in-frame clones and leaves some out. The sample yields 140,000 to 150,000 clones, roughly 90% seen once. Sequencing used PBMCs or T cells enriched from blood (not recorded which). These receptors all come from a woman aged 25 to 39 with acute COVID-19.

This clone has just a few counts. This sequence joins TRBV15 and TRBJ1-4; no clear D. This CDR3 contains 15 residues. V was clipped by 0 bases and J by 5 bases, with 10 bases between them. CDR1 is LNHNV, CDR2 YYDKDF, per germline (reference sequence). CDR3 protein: CATSRDLTRNEKLFF. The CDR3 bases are TGTGCCACCAGCAGAGATCTGACAAGAAATGAAAAACTGTTTTTT. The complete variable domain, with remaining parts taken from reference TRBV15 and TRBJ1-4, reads DAMVIQNPRYQVTQFGKPVTLSCSQTLNHNVMYWYQQKSSQAPKLLFHYYDKDFNNEADTPDNFQSRRPNTSFCFLDIRSPGLGDTAMYLCATSRDLTRNEKLFFGSGTQLSVL.

The CDR3 coding sequence is TGTGCCAGCAGCTATACGACGGTGACATCTGGAAACACCATATATTTT. Its protein product is CASSYTTVTSGNTIYF. The chain joins TRBV11-2 to TRBJ1-3; D not certain. The CDR3 contains 16 residues. Per germline, CDR1 SGHAT and CDR2 FQNNGV. The ends were cut back, 4 bases at V and 1 base at J, with 14 bases in the middle.

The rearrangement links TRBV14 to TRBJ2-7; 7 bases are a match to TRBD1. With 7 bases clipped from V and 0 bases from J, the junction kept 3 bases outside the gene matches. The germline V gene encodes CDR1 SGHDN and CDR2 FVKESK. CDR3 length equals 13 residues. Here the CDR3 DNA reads TGTGCCAGCACGGGACAGTACTCCTACGAGCAGTACTTC. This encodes CASTGQYSYEQYF.

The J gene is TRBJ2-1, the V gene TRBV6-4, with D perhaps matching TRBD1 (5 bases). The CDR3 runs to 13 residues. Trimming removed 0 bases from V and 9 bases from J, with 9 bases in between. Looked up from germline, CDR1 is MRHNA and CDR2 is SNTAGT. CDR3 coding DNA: TGTGCCAGCAGTGACTCGGACACCGGTGAGCAGTTCTTC. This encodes CASSDSDTGEQFF.

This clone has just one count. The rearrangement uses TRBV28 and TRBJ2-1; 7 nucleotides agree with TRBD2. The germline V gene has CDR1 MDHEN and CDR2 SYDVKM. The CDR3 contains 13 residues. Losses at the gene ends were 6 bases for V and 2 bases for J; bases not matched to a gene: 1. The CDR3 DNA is TGTGCCAGCAGCGGGGGGACCTACAATGAGCAGTTCTTC. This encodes CASSGGTYNEQFF.